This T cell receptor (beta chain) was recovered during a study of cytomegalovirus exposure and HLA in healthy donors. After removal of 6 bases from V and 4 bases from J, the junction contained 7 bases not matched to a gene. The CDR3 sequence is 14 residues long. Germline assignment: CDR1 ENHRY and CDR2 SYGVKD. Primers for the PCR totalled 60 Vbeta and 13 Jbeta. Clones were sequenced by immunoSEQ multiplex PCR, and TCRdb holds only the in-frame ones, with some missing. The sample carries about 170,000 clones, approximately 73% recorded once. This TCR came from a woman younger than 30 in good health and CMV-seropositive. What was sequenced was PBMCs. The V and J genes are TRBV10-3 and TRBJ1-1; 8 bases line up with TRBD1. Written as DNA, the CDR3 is TGTGCCATCAGCCGCTCGGACAGGGTCACTGAAGCTTTCTTT. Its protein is CAISRSDRVTEAFF.